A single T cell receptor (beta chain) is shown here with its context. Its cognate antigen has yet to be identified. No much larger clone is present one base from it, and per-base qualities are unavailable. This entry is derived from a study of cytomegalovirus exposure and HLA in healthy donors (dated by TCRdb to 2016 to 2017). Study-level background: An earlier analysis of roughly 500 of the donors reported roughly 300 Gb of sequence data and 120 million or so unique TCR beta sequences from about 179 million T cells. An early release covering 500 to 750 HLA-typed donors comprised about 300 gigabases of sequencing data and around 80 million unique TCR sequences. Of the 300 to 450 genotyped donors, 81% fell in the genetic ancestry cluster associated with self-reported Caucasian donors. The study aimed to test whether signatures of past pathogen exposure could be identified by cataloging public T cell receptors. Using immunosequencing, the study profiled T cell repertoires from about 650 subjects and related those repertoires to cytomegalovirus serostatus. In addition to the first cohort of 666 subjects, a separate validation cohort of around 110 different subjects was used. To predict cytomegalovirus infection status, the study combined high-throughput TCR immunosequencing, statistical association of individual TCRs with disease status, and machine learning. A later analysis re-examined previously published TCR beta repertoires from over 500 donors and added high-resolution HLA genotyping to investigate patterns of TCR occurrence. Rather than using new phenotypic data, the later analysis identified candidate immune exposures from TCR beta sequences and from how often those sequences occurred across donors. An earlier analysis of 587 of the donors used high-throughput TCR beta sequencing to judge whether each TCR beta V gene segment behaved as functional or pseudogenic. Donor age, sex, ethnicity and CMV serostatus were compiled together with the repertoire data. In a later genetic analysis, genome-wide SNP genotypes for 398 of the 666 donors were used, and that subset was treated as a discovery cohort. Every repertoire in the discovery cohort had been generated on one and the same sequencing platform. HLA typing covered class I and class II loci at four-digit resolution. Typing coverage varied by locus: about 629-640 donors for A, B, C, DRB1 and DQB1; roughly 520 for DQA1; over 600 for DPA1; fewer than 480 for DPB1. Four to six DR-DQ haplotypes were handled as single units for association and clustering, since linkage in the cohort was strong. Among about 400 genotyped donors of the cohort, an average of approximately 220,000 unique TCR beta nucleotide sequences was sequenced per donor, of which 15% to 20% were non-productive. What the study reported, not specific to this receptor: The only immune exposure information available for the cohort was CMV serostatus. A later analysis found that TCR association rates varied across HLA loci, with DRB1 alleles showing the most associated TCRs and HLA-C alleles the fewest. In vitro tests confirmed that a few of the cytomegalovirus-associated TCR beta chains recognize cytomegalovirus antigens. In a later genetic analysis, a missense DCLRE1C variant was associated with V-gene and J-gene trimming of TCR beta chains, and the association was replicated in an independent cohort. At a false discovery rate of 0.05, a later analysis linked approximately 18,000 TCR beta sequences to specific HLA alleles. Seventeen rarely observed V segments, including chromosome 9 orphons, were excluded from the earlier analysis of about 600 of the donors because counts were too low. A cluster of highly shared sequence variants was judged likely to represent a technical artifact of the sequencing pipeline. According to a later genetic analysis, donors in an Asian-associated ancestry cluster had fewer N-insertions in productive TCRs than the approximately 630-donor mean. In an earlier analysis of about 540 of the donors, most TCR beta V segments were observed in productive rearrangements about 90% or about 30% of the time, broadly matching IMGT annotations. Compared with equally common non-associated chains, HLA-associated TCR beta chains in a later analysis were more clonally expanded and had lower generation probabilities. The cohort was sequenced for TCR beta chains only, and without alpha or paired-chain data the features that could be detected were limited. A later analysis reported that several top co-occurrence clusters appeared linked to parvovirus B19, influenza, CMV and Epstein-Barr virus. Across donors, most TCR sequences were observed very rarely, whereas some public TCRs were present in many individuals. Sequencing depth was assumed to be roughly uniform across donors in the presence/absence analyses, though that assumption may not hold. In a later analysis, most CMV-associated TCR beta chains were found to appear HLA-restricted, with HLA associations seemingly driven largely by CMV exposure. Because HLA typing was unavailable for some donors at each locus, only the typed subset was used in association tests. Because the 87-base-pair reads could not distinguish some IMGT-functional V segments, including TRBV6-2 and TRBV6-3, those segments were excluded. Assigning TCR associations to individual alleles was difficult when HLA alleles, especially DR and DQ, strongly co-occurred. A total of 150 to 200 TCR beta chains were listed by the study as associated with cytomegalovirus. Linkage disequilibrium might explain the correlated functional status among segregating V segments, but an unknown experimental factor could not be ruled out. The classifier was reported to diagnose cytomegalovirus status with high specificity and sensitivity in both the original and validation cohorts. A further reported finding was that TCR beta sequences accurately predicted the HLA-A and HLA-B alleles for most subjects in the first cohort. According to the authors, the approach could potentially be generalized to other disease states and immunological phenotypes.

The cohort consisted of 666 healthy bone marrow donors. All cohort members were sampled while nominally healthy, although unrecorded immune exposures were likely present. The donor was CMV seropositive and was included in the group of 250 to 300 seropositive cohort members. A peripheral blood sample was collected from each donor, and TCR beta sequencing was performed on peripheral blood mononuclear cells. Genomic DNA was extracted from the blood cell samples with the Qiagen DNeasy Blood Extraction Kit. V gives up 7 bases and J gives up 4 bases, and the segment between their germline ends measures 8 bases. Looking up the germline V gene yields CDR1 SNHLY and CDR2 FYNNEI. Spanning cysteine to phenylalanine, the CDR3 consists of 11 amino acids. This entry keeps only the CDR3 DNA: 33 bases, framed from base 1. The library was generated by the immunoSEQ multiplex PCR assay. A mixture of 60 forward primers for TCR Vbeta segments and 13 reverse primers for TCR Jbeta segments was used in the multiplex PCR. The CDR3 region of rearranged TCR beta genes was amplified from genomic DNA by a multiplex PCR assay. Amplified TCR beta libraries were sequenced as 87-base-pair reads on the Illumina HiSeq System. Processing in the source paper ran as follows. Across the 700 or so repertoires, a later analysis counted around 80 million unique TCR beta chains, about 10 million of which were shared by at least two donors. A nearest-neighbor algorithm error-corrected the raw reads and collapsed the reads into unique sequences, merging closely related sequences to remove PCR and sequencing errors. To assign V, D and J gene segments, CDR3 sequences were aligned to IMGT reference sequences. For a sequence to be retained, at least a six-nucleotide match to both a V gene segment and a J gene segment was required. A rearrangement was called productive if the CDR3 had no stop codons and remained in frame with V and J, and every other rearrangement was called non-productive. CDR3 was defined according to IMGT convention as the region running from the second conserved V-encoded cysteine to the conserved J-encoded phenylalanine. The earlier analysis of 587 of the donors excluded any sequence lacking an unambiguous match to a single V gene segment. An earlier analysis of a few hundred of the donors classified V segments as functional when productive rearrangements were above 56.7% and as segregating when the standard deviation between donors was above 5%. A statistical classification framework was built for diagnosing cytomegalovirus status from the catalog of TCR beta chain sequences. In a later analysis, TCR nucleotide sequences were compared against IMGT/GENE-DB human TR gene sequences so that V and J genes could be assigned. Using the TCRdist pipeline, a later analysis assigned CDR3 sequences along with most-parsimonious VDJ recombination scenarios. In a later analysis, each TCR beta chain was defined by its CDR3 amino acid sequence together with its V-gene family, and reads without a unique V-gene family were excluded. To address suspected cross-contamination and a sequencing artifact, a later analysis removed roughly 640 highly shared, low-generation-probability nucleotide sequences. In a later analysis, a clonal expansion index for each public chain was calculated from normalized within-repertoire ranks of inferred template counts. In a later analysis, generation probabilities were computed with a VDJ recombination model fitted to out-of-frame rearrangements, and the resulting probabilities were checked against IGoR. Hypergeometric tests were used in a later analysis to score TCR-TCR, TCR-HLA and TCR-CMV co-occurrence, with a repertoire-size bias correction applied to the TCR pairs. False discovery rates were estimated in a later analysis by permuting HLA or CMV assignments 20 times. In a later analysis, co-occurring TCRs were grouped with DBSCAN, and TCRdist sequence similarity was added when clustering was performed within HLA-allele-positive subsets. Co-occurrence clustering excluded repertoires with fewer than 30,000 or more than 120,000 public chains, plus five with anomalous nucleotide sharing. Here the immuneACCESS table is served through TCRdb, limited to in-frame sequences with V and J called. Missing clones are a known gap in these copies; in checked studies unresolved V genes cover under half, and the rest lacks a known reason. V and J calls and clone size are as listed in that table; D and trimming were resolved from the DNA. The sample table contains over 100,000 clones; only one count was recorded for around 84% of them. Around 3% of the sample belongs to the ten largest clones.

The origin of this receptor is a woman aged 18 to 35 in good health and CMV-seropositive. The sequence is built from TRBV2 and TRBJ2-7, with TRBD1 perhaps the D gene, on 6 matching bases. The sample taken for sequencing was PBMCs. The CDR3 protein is CASKGEYEQYF. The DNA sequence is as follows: TGTGCCAGCAAGGGGGAGTACGAGCAGTACTTC.